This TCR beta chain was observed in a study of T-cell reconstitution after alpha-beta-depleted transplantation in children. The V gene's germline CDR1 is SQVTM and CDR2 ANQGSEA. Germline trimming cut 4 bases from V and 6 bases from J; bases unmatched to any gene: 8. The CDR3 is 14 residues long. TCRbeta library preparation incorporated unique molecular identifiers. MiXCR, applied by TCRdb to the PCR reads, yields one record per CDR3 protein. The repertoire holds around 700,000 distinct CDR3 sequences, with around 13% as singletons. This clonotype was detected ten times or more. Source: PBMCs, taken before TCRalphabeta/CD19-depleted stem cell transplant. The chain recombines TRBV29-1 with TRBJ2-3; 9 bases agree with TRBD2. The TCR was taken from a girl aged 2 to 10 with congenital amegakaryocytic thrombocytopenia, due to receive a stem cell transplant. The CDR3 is CSVGLAGSKDTQYF. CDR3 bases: TGCAGCGTTGGCCTAGCGGGGTCCAAGGATACGCAGTATTTT.